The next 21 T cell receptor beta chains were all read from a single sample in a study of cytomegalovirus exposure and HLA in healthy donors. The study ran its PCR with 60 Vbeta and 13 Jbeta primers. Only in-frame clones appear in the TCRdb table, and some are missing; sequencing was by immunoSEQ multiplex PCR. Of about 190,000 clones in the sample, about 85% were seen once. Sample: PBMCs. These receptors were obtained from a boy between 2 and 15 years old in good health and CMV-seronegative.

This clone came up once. For the CDR3, the DNA is TGTGCCAGCTCACGTTTCAGGGTTGAAAAACTGTTTTTT. This gives the protein CASSRFRVEKLFF. The chain joins TRBV18 to TRBJ1-4; D possibly corresponds to TRBD1 (5 bases). Trimming took 4 bases from V and 7 from J, leaving 10 bases between them. CDR3 length equals 13 residues. CDR1 and CDR2 (germline): KGHSH, LQKENI. The entire variable domain, with the rest obtained from reference TRBV18 and TRBJ1-4, is as follows: NAGVMQNPRHLVRRRGQEARLRCSPMKGHSHVYWYRQLPEEGLKFMVYLQKENIIDESGMPKERFSAEFPKEGPSILRIQQVVRGDSAAYFCASSRFRVEKLFFGSGTQLSVL.

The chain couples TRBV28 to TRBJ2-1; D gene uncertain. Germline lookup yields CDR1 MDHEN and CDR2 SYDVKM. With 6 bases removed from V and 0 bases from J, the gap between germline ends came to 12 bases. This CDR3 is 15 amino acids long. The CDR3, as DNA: TGTGCCAGCAGACCCTCAGGCCTCTCCTACAATGAGCAGTTCTTC. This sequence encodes CASRPSGLSYNEQFF.

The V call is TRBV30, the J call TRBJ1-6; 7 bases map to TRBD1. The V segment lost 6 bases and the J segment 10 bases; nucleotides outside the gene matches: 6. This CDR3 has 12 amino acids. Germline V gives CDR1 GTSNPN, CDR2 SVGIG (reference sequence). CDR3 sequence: CACDRVGSPLHF. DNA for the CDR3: TGTGCCTGCGACAGGGTCGGCTCACCCCTCCACTTT.

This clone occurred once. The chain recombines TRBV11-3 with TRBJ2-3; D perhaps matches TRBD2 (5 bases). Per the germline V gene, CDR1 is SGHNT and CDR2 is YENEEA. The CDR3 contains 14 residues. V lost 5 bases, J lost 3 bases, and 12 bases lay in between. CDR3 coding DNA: TGTGCCAGCAGCCCTGTGACGGGAACAGATACGCAGTATTTT. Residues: CASSPVTGTDTQYF.

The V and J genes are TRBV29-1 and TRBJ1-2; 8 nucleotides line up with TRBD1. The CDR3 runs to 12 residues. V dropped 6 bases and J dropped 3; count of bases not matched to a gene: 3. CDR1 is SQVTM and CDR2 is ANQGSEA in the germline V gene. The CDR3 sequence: CSVRGPDYGYTF. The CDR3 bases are TGCAGCGTCAGGGGGCCGGACTATGGCTACACCTTC.

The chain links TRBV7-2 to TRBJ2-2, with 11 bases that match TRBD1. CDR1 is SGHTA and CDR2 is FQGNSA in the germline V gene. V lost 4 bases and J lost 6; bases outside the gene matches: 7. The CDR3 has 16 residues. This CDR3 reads CASSSRTGGIAGELFF. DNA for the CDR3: TGTGCCAGCAGCTCTCGGACAGGGGGCATTGCCGGGGAGCTGTTTTTT.

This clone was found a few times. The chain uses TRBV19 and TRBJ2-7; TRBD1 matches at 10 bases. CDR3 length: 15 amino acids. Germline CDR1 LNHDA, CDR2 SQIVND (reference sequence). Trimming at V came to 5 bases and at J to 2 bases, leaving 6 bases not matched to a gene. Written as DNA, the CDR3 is TGTGCCAGTAGTGTCAGACAGGGGGCCGCCTACGAGCAGTACTTC. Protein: CASSVRQGAAYEQYF.

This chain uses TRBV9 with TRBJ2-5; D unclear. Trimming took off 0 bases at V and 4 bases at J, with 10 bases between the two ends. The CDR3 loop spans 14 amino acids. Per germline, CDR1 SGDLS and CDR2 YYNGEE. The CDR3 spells CASSVASLPETQYF. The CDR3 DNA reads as TGTGCCAGCAGCGTAGCTAGTCTTCCAGAGACCCAGTACTTC. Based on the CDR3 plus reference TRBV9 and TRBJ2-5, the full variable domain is DSGVTQTPKHLITATGQRVTLRCSPRSGDLSVYWYQQSLDQGLQFLIQYYNGEERAKGNILERFSAQQFPDLHSELNLSSLELGDSALYFCASSVASLPETQYFGPGTRLLVL.

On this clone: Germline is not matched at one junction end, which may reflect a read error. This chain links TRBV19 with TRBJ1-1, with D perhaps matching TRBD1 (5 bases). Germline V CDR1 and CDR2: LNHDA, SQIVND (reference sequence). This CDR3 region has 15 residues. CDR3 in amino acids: CASSIGGRVNTEAFF. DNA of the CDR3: TGTGCCAGTAGTATAGGAGGCAGGGTGAATACTGAAGCTTTCTTT.

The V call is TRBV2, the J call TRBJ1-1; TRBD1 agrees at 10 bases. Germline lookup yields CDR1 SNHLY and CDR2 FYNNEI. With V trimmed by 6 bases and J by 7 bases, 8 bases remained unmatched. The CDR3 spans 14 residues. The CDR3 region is CASSLGQGVFEAFF. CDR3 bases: TGTGCCAGCAGCCTAGGACAGGGGGTATTTGAAGCTTTCTTT.

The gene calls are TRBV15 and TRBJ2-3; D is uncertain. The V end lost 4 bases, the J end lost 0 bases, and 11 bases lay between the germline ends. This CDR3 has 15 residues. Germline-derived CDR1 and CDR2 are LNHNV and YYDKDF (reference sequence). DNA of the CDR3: TGTGCCACCAGCACGGTGACTGCTAGCACAGATACGCAGTATTTT. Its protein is CATSTVTASTDTQYF.

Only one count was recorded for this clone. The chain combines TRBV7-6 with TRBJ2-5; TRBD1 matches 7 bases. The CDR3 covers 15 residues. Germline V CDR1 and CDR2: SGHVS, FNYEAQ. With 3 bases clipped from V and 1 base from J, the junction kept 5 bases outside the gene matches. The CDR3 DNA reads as TGTGCCAGCAGCTTGCTGGGACAGATCCAAGAGACCCAGTACTTC. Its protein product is CASSLLGQIQETQYF.

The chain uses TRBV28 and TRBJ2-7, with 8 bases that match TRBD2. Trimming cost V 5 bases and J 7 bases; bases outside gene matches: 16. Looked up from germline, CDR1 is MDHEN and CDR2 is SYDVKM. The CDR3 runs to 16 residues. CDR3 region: CASSEFPGLAAWEQYF. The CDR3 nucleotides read TGTGCCAGCAGTGAATTTCCAGGACTAGCAGCTTGGGAGCAGTACTTC.

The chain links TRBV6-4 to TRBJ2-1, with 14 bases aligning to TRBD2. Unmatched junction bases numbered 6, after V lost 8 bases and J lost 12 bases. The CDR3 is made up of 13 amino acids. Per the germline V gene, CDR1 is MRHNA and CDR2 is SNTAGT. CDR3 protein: CASSTGTSGRQFF. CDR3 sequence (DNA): TGTGCCAGCTCCACCGGGACTAGCGGGAGGCAGTTCTTC.

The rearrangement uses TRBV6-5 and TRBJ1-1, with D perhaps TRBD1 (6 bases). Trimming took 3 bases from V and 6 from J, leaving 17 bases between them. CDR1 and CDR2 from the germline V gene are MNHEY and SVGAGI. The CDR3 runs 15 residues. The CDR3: CASSYTGLDGSEAFF. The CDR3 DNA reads TGTGCCAGCAGTTATACAGGGCTTGACGGTTCTGAAGCTTTCTTT.

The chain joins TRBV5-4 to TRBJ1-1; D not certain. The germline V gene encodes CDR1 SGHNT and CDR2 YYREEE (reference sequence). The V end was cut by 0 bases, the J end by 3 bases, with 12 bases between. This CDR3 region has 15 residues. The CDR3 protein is CASSLGGVRDTEAFF. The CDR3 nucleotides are TGTGCCAGCAGCTTGGGCGGGGTAAGGGACACTGAAGCTTTCTTT.

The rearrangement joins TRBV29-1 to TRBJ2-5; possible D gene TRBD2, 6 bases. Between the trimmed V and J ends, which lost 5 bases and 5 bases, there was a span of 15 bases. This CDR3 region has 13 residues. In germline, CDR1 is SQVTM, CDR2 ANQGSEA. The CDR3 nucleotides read TGCAGCGTTCGTCGGGGGAGAACCGAGACCCAGTACTTC. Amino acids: CSVRRGRTETQYF.

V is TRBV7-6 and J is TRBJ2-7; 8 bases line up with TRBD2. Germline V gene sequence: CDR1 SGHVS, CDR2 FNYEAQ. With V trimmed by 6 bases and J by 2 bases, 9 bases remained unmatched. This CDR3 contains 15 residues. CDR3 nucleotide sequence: TGTGCCAGCAGGCCAGGTAGCGGGAATACCTACGAGCAGTACTTC. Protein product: CASRPGSGNTYEQYF.

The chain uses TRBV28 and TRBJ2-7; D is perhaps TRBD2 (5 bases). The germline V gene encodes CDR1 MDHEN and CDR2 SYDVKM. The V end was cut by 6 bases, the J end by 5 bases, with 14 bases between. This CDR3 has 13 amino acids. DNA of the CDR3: TGTGCCAGCAGCCTCTCGGACTTCAACGAGCAGTACTTC. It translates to CASSLSDFNEQYF.

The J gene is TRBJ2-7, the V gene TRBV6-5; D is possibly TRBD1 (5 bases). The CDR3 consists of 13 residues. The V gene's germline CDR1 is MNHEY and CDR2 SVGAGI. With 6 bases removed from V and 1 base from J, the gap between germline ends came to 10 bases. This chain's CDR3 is CASSLGESYEQYV. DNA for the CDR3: TGTGCCAGCAGCCTAGGGGAATCCTACGAGCAGTACGTC.

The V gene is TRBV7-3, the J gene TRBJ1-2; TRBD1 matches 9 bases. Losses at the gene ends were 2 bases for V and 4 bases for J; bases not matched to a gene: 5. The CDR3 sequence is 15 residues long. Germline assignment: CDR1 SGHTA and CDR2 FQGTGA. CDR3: CASSLDGTGSYGYTF. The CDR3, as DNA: TGTGCCAGCAGCTTAGACGGGACAGGGTCCTATGGCTACACCTTC.